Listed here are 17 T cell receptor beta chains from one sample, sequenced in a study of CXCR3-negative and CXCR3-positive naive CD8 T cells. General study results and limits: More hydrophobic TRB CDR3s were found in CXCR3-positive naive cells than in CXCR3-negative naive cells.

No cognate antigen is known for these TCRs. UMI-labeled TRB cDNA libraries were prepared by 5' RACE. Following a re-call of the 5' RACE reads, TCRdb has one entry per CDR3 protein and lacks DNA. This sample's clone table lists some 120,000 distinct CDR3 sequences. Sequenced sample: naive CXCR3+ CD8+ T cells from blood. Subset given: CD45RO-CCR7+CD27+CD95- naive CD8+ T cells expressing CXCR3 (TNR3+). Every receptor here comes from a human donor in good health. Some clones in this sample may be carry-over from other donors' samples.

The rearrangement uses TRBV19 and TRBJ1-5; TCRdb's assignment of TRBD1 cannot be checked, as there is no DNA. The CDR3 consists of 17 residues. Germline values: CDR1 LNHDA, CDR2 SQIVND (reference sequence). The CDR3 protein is CASSNPNRGLSNQPQHF.

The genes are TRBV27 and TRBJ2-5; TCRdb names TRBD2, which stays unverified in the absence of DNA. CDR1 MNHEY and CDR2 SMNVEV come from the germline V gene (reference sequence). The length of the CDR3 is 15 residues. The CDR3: CASSPPGQSGETQYF.

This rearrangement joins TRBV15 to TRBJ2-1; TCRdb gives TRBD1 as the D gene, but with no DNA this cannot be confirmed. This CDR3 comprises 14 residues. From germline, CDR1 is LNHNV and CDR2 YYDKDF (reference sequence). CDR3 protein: CATSKGQGDNEQFF.

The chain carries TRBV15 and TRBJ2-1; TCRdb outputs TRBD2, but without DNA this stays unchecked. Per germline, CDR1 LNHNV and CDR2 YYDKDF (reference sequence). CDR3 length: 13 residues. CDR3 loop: CATAGGGNNEQFF. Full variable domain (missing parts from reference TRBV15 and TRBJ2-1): DAMVIQNPRYQVTQFGKPVTLSCSQTLNHNVMYWYQQKSSQAPKLLFHYYDKDFNNEADTPDNFQSRRPNTSFCFLDIRSPGLGDTAMYLCATAGGGNNEQFFGPGTRLTVL.

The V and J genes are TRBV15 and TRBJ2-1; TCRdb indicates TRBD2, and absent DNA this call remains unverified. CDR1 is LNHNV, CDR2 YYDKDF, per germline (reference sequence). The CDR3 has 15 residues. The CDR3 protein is CATSRGGTSIYEQFF.

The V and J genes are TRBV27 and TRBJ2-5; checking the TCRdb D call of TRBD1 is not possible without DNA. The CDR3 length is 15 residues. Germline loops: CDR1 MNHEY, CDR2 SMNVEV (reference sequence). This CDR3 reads CASRWGQGSIETQYF.

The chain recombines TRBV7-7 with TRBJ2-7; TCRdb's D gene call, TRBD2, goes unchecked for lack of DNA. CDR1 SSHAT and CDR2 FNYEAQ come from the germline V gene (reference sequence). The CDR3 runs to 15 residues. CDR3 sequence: CASSPGEGQHYEQYF.

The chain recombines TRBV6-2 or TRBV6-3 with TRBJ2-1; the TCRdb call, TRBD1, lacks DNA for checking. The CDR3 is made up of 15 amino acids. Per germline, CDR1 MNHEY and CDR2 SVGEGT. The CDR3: CASSYRDRDYNEQFF.

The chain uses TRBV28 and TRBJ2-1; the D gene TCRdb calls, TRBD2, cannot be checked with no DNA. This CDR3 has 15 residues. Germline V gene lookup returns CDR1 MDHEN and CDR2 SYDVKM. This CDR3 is CASRPDYSSYNEQFF.

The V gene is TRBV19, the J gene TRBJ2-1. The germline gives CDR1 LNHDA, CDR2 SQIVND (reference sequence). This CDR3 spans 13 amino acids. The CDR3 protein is CASSVRSYNEQFF.

The CDR3 loop reads CASSLLAGELFF. V and J are TRBV7-6 and TRBJ2-2. CDR1 and CDR2 from the germline V gene are SGHVS and FNYEAQ. This CDR3 comprises 12 residues.

The chain's CDR3 is CAITRGPSYEQYF. This chain links TRBV10-3 with TRBJ2-7; as DNA is missing, the TRBD1 call by TCRdb cannot be tested. The CDR3 spans 13 residues. Germline V gene sequence: CDR1 ENHRY, CDR2 SYGVKD.

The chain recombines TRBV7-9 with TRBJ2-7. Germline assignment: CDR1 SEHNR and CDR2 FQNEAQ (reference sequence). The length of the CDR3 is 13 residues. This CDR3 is CASSLAGTSEQYF.

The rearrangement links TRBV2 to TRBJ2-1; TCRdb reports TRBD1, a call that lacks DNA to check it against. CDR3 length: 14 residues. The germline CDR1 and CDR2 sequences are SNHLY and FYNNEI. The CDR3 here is CASSQWREPPLQFF.

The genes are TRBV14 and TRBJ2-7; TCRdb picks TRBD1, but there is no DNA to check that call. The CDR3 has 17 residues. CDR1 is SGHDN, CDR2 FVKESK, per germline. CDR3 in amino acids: CASSQDPSGTGTYEQYF.

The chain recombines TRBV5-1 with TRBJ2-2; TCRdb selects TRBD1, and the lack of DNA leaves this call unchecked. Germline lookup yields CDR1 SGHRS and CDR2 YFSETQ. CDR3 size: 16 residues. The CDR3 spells CASSLSMGERPGELFF.

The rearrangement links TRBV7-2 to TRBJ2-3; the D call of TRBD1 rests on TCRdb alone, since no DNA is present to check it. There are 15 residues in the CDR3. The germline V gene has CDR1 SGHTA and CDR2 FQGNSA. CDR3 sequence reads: CASSLDSSITDTQYF.